This is a list of T cell receptor beta chains from one sample in a study of patients and donors after allogeneic stem cell transplantation. Each CDR3 protein is one row after TCRdb ran MiXCR on the RT-PCR reads. The sample yields about a million distinct CDR3 sequences, approximately 18% seen once. Source material: blood, either unsorted or a sorted T cell fraction (not recorded which). The receptors derive from a human donor who was either an allogeneic HSCT recipient or a stem cell or donor lymphocyte infusion donor (not recorded which). It is not recorded whose cells these are; they may come from a transplant donor. The CDR3 runs from the conserved cysteine through the conserved F or W. The order of the fields is V gene, D gene, clone size, J gene, CDR3 DNA, CDR3 protein. D genes are given only for firm matches. Size is omitted from some rows. Given values are once, few, many or a class for expanded clones.

TRBV15	-	many	TRBJ2-4	TGTGCCACCAGCAGAGACGGAAACATTCAGTACTTC	CATSRDGNIQYF
TRBV12-3/TRBV12-4	-	few	TRBJ1-2	TGTGCCTCCTTGTCAGGAACTGGCTACACCTTC	CASLSGTGYTF
TRBV27	-	-	TRBJ2-3	TGTGCCAGCAAAATGTCTGCGGAGGGGGGCACAGATACGCAGTATTTT	CASKMSAEGGTDTQYF
TRBV25-1	TRBD1	-	TRBJ1-6	TGTGCCAGCAGTGAGACAGGGGTTAATTCACCCCTCCACTTT	CASSETGVNSPLHF
TRBV19	-	few	TRBJ2-1	TGTGCCAGTAGTATAAGTCAGGCCTACAATGAGCAGTTCTTC	CASSISQAYNEQFF
TRBV24-1	-	-	TRBJ2-1	TGTGCCACCGCTAGCCAGAGCACCTACAATGAGCAGTTCTTC	CATASQSTYNEQFF
TRBV6-5	-	-	TRBJ1-5	TGTGCCAGCAGTTACTCGGGACGGAATAGCAATCAGCCCCAGCATTTT	CASSYSGRNSNQPQHF
TRBV20-1	-	few	TRBJ1-1	TGCAGTGCTAGAGATCTGGACACTGAAGCTTTCTTT	CSARDLDTEAFF
TRBV4-3	-	few	TRBJ2-7	TGCGCCAGCAGCCAAGATACGGGGAATTATGACTCCTACGAGCAGTACTTC	CASSQDTGNYDSYEQYF
TRBV4-3	-	-	TRBJ1-2	TGCGCCAGCAGCCCCCGGGCACGCTATGGCTACACCTTC	CASSPRARYGYTF
TRBV7-9	-	few	TRBJ2-7	TGTGCCAGCAGTCGACAGGCCCCCAGCTACGAGCAGTACTTC	CASSRQAPSYEQYF
TRBV5-1	-	-	TRBJ2-7	TGCGCCATCCTACTAGGTGGAGCCTACGAGCAGTACTTC	CAILLGGAYEQYF
TRBV5-1	-	-	TRBJ1-4	TGCGCCAGCAGCTTGGTTGGGGGGCCTAATGAAAAACTGTTTTTT	CASSLVGGPNEKLFF
TRBV25-1	-	many	TRBJ2-5	TGTGCCAGCAGTGAATCCCAGGACAGATCCCTCCAAGAGACCCAGTACTTC	CASSESQDRSLQETQYF
TRBV4-2	TRBD1	-	TRBJ2-2	TGTGCCAGCAGCCAAGCCGTGGGACAGTTCACCGGGGAGCTGTTTTTT	CASSQAVGQFTGELFF
TRBV29-1	-	few	TRBJ2-5	TGCAGCGTTGAACAGGGGGAGACCCAGTACTTC	CSVEQGETQYF
TRBV5-1	-	few	TRBJ2-1	TGCGCCAGCAGCTTGTCATTAGCCACAGAGCAGTTCTTC	CASSLSLATEQFF
TRBV20-1	-	few	TRBJ1-2	TGCAGTGCCGAGGGACTGCGGAACTTTGGCTACACCTTC	CSAEGLRNFGYTF
TRBV27	-	-	TRBJ1-5	TGTGCCAGCAGTTTATACGGGCAGAAAAATCAGCCCCAGCATTTT	CASSLYGQKNQPQHF